What follows is one T cell receptor (beta chain) and its context. The table came from immunoSEQ multiplex PCR; TCRdb's copy has only in-frame clones and leaves some out. The sample holds 35,000 to 55,000 clones; around 76% are singletons and the top ten take 1.5% to 2%. The record originates from a study of memory CD4+ T cells and cytomegalovirus serostatus. The sort gate was single viable CD3+CD4+CD8-CD45RO+ cells for memory CD4+ T cells. The germline V gene has CDR1 MNHNS and CDR2 SASEGT. Trimming cost V 5 bases and J 7 bases; bases outside gene matches: 8. The CDR3 consists of 15 residues. Sequenced input: memory CD4+ T cells from blood. This sequence joins TRBV6-1 and TRBJ2-7, with 13 bases fitting TRBD2. This TCR was recovered from an adult in good health and CMV-seronegative. CDR3 amino acids: CASSSPGLAGWEQYF. As DNA, the CDR3 is TGTGCCAGCAGTTCCCCGGGACTAGCGGGGTGGGAGCAGTACTTC.